This entry features one T cell receptor (beta chain) sequence. Germline V gene lookup returns CDR1 MDHEN and CDR2 SYDVKM. The V gene end was trimmed by 5 bases and the J gene end by 2 bases; junction bases not matched to a gene: 3. The CDR3 runs to 15 residues. Libraries were prepared by immunoSEQ multiplex PCR; TCRdb keeps only in-frame clonotypes and omits some of them. There are some 99,000 clones in the sample; around 95% occur only once, and about 0.19% lies in the top ten. These data belong to a study of technical replicates of blood from a handful of donors. This chain joins TRBV28 and TRBJ2-5; 12 positions match TRBD2. The receptor's source is a human donor in good health. The specimen sequenced was T cells isolated from PBMCs. In DNA, the CDR3 is TGTGCCAGCAGTCGCACTAGCGGGGGGCAAGAGACCCAGTACTTC. Its protein is CASSRTSGGQETQYF.